Following are 5 T cell receptor beta chains from one sample sequenced in a study of T cells after yellow fever vaccination (dated by TCRdb to about 2019). The treatment or condition label of this sample denotes: live attenuated yellow fever vaccine strain. The library was produced with 5' RACE. For sequencing, an Illumina HiSeq 2500 was employed. TCRdb redid the processing of the public reads, applying fastp at Q25 and MiXCR, and retained in-frame beta chains. For every CDR3 protein sequence, its rows merge into one entry that carries the most common genes and DNA. The sample has 450,000 to 600,000 distinct CDR3 sequences on record, less than 20% of them singletons. The ten largest clones represent roughly a sixth of the sample. The specimen comprised PBMCs, sampled 5 days after the first yellow fever vaccination. These TCRs come from a man aged 18 to 35 who received the YFV17D yellow fever vaccine.

Comments on this clonotype: This CDR3 fails to terminate in the conserved phenylalanine or tryptophan, so it likely reflects a read error. The chain combines TRBV7-9 with TRBJ2-1; TRBD2 matches at 7 bases. The germline V gene has CDR1 SEHNR and CDR2 FQNEAQ (reference sequence). The ends lost 11 bases at V and 0 bases at J; junction bases unmatched: 4. This CDR3 is 13 amino acids long. DNA of the CDR3: TGTGCCGTCGCTAGCGGCTCCTACAATGAGCAGTTCTCC. Its protein is CAVASGSYNEQFS.

This clonotype was seen only a few times. The V call is TRBV19, the J call TRBJ2-1; TRBD1 aligns across 7 bases. Trimming took 5 bases from V and 2 from J; bases not matched to a gene: 6. CDR1 is LNHDA, CDR2 SQIVND, per germline (reference sequence). The CDR3 extends over 15 amino acids. The CDR3 here is CASSYYGTAYNEQFF. The CDR3 DNA reads as TGTGCCAGTAGTTATTACGGGACAGCCTACAATGAGCAGTTCTTC. Combining the CDR3 with reference TRBV19 and TRBJ2-1 gives the whole variable domain DGGITQSPKYLFRKEGQNVTLSCEQNLNHDAMYWYRQDPGQGLRLIYYSQIVNDFQKGDIAEGYSVSREKKESFPLTVTSAQKNPTAFYLCASSYYGTAYNEQFFGPGTRLTVL.

The chain recombines TRBV2 with TRBJ2-5, with D tentatively TRBD2 (6 bases). V lost 4 bases and J 7 bases, leaving 16 bases between the germline ends. The CDR3 consists of 14 residues. Per germline, CDR1 SNHLY and CDR2 FYNNEI. The CDR3 DNA reads as TGTGCCAGCAGTGCCGAGTCCGGAGGGGTGACCCAGTACTTC. Protein product: CASSAESGGVTQYF.

This clonotype was counted only a few times. At one end, the junction sequence differs from germline, possibly due to a read error. The chain is built from TRBV7-2 and TRBJ1-3; a weak D match, TRBD1 (5 bases). Germline V gives CDR1 SGHTA, CDR2 FQGNSA. This CDR3 has 16 residues. For the CDR3, the DNA is TGTGCCAGCAGCTTAGGGGGGGGTGCCCTTGGAAACACCATACATTTT. Its translation is CASSLGGGALGNTIHF.

This clonotype was counted a few times. This chain connects TRBV20-1 to TRBJ1-5; D is uncertain. In germline, CDR1 is DFQATT, CDR2 SNEGSKA (reference sequence). Trimming removed 3 bases at V and 0 bases at J, with 9 bases between. The CDR3 has 14 residues. CDR3 nucleotides: TGCAGTGCTAGTTTGACTACTAGCAATCAGCCCCAGCATTTT. Translating it yields CSASLTTSNQPQHF.